Below, 8 T cell receptor beta chains from the same sample are listed, as sequenced in a study of blood T cell repertoires in COVID-19. The repertoire was sequenced with immunoSEQ multiplex PCR; TCRdb's copy has only in-frame clones and lacks some. The profile shows some 150,000 clones, roughly 88% of them singletons. The material sequenced was peripheral blood. The receptors come from a woman in her forties or fifties in a cohort sampled during active or convalescent COVID-19.

The V call is TRBV19, the J call TRBJ2-7; TRBD1 aligns across 9 bases. The CDR3 is made up of 17 amino acids. V gave up 3 bases and J gave up 6 bases; unmatched junction bases: 15. CDR1 and CDR2 (germline): LNHDA, SQIVND (reference sequence). The CDR3 here is CASSIRGLGTGSIEQYF. Here the CDR3 DNA reads TGTGCCAGTAGTATTCGGGGTTTGGGGACAGGGTCGATCGAGCAGTACTTC.

This clone has only one observation. The genes are TRBV5-6 and TRBJ2-7; D may be TRBD2 (7 bases). This CDR3 is built from 16 residues. The V end was cut by 4 bases, the J end by 1 base, with 18 bases between. CDR1 SGHDT and CDR2 YYEEEE come from the germline V gene. The DNA of the CDR3 is TGTGCCAGCAGCCCGGGGGGCGGGGTAGGGTCCTACGAGCAGTACTTC. This codes for CASSPGGGVGSYEQYF. The variable domain in full, completed from reference TRBV5-6 and TRBJ2-7, reads DAGVTQSPTHLIKTRGQQVTLRCSPKSGHDTVSWYQQALGQGPQFIFQYYEEEERQRGNFPDRFSGHQFPNYSSELNVNALLLGDSALYLCASSPGGGVGSYEQYFGPGTRLTVT.

This chain uses TRBV7-9 with TRBJ1-2, with D possibly TRBD1 on 5 matching bases. V lost 3 bases to trimming and J lost 2 bases, with 7 bases between them. The germline gives CDR1 SEHNR, CDR2 FQNEAQ (reference sequence). CDR3 length equals 13 residues. CDR3 in amino acids: CASSFQGNYGYTF. In nucleotides, the CDR3 is TGTGCCAGCAGCTTTCAGGGAAACTATGGCTACACCTTC. Full variable domain (remainder filled in from reference TRBV7-9 and TRBJ1-2): DTGVSQNPRHKITKRGQNVTFRCDPISEHNRLYWYRQTLGQGPEFLTYFQNEAQLEKSRLLSDRFSAERPKGSFSTLEIQRTEQGDSAMYLCASSFQGNYGYTFGSGTRLTVV.

This clone was seen only a few times. This chain links TRBV29-1 with TRBJ2-5; D call uncertain. CDR3 length: 12 amino acids. CDR1 SQVTM and CDR2 ANQGSEA come from the germline V gene. The V gene lost 0 bases and the J gene lost 4 bases, with 6 bases spanning the gap. Here the CDR3 reads CSVEDSAETQYF. The CDR3 nucleotides read TGCAGCGTTGAAGACAGTGCAGAGACCCAGTACTTC.

The chain links TRBV3-1 (or the pseudogene TRBV3-2) to TRBJ2-2, with D possibly being TRBD2 (7 bases). The CDR3 loop spans 17 amino acids. Germline lookup yields CDR1 LGHDT and CDR2 YNNKEL (reference sequence). Trimming pared 3 bases from V and 5 bases from J, leaving 19 bases between. CDR3 protein: CASSQPWAGATTGELFF. The CDR3 DNA reads TGTGCCAGCAGCCAGCCCTGGGCGGGGGCGACGACCGGGGAGCTGTTTTTT.

The CDR3 DNA is TGTGCCAGCAGTGTACAGAACTATGGCTACACCTTC. Residues: CASSVQNYGYTF. J is TRBJ1-2 and V is TRBV6-2 or TRBV6-3; no firm D call. CDR3 size: 12 residues. The V gene lost 5 bases and the J gene lost 2 bases, with 6 bases spanning the gap. Germline CDR1 MNHEY, CDR2 SVGEGT.

The chain joins TRBV12-5 to TRBJ1-1; 8 bases agree with TRBD1. The junction had 9 bases not matched to a gene; V was cut back by 4 bases and J by 2 bases. Germline V gene lookup returns CDR1 LGHNT and CDR2 FRNRAP. This CDR3 spans 16 amino acids. DNA of the CDR3: TGTGCTAGTGGTTCAAACACCGGACAGGGTAACACTGAAGCTTTCTTT. Translating it yields CASGSNTGQGNTEAFF.

The V call is TRBV27, the J call TRBJ2-2; D is perhaps TRBD1 (6 bases). This CDR3 contains 14 residues. Trimming shortened V by 7 bases and J by 6 bases, and 15 bases separated the two germline ends. From germline, CDR1 is MNHEY and CDR2 SMNVEV (reference sequence). CDR3 in DNA: TGTGCCAGCACCCTCCAAGGGGGTTCCGGGGAGCTGTTTTTT. Protein: CASTLQGGSGELFF.